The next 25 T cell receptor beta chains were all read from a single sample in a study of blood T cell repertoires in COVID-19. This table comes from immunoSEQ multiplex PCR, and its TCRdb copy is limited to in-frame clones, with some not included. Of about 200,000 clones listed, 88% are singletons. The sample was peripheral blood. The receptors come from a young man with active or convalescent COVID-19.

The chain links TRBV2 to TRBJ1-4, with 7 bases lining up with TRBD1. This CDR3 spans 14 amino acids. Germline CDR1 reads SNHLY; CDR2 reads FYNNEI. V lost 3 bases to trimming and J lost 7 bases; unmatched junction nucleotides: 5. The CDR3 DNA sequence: TGTGCCAGCAGTGATAGGGGGCTCATTGAAAAACTGTTTTTT. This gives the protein CASSDRGLIEKLFF.

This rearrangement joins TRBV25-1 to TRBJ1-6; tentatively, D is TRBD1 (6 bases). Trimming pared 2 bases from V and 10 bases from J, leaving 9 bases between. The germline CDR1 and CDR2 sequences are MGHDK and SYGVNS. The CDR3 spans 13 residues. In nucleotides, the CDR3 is TGTGCCAGCAGTGAACGGGACAACTCACCCCTCCACTTT. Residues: CASSERDNSPLHF.

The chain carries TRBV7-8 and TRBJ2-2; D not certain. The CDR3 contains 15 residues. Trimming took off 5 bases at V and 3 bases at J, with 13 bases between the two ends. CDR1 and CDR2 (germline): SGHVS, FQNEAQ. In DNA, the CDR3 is TGTGCCAGCAGCCGTACGGTCGACTACACCGGGGAGCTGTTTTTT. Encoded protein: CASSRTVDYTGELFF.

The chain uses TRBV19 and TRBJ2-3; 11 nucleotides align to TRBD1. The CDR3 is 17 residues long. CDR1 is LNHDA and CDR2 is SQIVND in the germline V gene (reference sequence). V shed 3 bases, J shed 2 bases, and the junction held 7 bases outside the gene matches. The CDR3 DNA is TGTGCCAGTAGTATCGACCGGACAGGGGGCAACACAGATACGCAGTATTTT. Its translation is CASSIDRTGGNTDTQYF.

CDR3 DNA sequence: TGTGCCAGTAGTATCGGCCCGACCAGGGGAGAAAAACTGTTTTTT. Translation gives CASSIGPTRGEKLFF. V usage is TRBV19 and J usage is TRBJ1-4; tentative D call: TRBD1 (6 bases). V was clipped by 3 bases and J by 8 bases, with 16 bases between them. Germline V gene lookup returns CDR1 LNHDA and CDR2 SQIVND (reference sequence). The CDR3 runs 15 residues.

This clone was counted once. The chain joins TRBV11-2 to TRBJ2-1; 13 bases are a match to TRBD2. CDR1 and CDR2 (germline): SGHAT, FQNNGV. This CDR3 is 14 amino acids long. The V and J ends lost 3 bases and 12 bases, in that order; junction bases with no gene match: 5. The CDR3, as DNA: TGTGCCAGCAGCTTGACTAGCGGGAGGCCCGGGCAGTTCTTC. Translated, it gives CASSLTSGRPGQFF. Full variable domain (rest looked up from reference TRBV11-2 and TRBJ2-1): EAGVAQSPRYKIIEKRQSVAFWCNPISGHATLYWYQQILGQGPKLLIQFQNNGVVDDSQLPKDRFSAERLKGVDSTLKIQPAKLEDSAVYLCASSLTSGRPGQFFGPGTRLTVL.

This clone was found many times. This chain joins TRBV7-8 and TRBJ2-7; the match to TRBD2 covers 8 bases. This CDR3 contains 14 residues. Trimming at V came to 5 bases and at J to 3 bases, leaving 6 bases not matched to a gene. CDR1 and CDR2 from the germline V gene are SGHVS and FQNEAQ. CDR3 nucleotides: TGTGCCAGCAGCGAAGCGGGAGTTGTCTACGAGCAGTACTTC. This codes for CASSEAGVVYEQYF.

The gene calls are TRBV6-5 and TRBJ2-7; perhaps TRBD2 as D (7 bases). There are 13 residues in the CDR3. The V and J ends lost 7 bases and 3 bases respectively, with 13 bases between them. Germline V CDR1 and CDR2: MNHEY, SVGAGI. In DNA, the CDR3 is TGTGCCAGCACGCGGGGGCCTAGCTACGAGCAGTACTTC. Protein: CASTRGPSYEQYF.

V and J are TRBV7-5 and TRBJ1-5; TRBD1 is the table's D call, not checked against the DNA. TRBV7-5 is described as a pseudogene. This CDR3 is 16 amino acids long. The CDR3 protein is CVRSKSQGDNNQPQHF. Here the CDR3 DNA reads TGTGTCAGAAGCAAATCACAGGGAGATAACAATCAGCCCCAGCATTTT.

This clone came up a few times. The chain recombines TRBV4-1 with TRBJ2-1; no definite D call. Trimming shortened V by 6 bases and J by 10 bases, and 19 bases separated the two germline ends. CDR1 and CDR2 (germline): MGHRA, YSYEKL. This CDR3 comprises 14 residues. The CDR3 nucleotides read TGCGCCAGCAGGACTGGCCCCTTAGCAATCGAGCAGTTCTTC. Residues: CASRTGPLAIEQFF.

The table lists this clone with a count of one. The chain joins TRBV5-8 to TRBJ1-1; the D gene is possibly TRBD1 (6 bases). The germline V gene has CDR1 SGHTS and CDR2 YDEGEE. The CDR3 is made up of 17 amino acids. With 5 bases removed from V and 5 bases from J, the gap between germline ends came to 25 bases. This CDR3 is CASRPGGGTVGTTEAFF. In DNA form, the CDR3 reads TGTGCCAGCAGACCCGGGGGGGGCACGGTTGGAACTACTGAAGCTTTCTTT.

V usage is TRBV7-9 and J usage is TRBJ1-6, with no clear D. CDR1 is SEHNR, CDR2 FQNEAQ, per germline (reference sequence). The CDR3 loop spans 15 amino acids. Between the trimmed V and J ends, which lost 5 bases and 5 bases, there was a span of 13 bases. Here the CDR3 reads CASSENGLDNSPLHF. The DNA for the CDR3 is TGTGCCAGCAGCGAAAATGGACTGGATAATTCACCCCTCCACTTT. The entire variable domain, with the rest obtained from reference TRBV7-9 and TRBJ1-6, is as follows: DTGVSQNPRHKITKRGQNVTFRCDPISEHNRLYWYRQTLGQGPEFLTYFQNEAQLEKSRLLSDRFSAERPKGSFSTLEIQRTEQGDSAMYLCASSENGLDNSPLHFGNGTRLTVT.

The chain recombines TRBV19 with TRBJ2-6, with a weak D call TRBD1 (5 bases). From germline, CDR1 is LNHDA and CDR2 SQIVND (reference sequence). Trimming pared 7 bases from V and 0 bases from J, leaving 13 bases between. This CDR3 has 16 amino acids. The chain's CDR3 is CASTTGLYSGANVLTF. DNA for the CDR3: TGTGCCAGTACTACAGGCTTATACTCTGGGGCCAACGTCCTGACTTTC.

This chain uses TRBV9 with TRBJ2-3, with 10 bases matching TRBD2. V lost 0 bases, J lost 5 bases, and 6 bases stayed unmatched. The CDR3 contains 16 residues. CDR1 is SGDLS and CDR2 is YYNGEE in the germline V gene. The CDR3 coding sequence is TGTGCCAGCAGCGTAGCCGCTAGCGGGAGTCAAGATACGCAGTATTTT. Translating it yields CASSVAASGSQDTQYF.

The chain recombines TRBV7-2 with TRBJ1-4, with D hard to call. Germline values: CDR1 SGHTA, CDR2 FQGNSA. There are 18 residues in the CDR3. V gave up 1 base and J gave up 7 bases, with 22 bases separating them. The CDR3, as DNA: TGTGCCAGCAGCTTAGATGTCATACCCCTAGAAGAGGGTGAAAAACTGTTTTTT. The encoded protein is CASSLDVIPLEEGEKLFF.

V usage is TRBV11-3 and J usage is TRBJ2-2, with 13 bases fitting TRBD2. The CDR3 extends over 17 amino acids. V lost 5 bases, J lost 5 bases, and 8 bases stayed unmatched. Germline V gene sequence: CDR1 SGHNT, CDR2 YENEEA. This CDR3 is CASSPRTSGSGTGELFF. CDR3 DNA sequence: TGTGCCAGCAGCCCTAGGACTAGCGGGAGTGGAACCGGGGAGCTGTTTTTT.

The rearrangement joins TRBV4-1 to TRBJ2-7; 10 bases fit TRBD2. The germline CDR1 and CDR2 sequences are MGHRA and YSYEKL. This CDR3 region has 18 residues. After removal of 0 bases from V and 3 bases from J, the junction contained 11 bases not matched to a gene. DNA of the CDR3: TGCGCCAGCAGCCAAGATATAGGGCTAGCGGGGGAGAACTACGAGCAGTACTTC. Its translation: CASSQDIGLAGENYEQYF.

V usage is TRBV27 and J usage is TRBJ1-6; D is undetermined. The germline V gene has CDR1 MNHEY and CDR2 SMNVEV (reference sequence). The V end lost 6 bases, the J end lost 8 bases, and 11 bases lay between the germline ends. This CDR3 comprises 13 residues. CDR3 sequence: CASSRVEDSPLHF. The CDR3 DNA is TGTGCCAGCAGCCGGGTGGAGGATTCACCCCTCCACTTT.

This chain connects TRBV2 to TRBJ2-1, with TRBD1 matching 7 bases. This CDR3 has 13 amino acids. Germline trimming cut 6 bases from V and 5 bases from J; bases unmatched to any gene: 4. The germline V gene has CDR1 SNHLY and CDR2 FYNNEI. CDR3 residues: CASRRGQNNEQFF. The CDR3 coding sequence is TGTGCCAGCAGGAGGGGACAGAACAATGAGCAGTTCTTC.

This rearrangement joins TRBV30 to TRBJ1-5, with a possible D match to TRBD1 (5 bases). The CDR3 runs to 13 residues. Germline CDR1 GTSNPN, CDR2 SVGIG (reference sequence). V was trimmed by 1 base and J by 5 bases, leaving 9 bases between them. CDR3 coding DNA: TGTGCCTGGAGTGCTGGGGCCCATCAGCCCCAGCATTTT. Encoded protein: CAWSAGAHQPQHF.

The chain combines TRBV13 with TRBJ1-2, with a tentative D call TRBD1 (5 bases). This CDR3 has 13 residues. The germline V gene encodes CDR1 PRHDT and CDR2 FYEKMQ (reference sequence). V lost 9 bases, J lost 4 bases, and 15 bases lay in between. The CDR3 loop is CASGRRGRYGYTF. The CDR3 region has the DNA TGTGCCAGTGGCCGGAGGGGACGCTATGGCTACACCTTC.

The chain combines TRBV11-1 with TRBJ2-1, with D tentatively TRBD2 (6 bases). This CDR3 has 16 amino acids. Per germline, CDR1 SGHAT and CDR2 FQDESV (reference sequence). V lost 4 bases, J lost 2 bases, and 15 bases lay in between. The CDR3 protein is CASSSVSGGAYNEQFF. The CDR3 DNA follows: TGTGCCAGCAGCTCCGTTAGCGGAGGGGCCTACAATGAGCAGTTCTTC.

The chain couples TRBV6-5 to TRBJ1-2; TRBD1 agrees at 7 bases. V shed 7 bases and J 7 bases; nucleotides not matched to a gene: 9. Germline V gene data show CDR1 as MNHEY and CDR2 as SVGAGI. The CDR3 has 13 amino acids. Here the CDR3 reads CASTKTGTGGYTF. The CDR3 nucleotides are TGTGCCAGCACCAAGACAGGGACGGGTGGCTACACCTTC.

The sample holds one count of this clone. The CDR3: CASSRRTDNTEAFF. The DNA for the CDR3 is TGTGCCAGCTCACGGAGGACAGATAACACTGAAGCTTTCTTT. The J gene is TRBJ1-1, the V gene TRBV18; a possible D gene is TRBD1 (6 bases). Germline lookup yields CDR1 KGHSH and CDR2 LQKENI. With 4 bases removed from V and 2 bases from J, the gap between germline ends came to 11 bases. The CDR3 length is 14 residues.

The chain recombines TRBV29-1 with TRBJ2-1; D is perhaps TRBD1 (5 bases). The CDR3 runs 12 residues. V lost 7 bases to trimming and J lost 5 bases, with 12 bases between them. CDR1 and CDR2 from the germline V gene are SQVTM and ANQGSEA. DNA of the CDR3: TGCAGCGCAAGACAGTTGCACAATGAGCAGTTCTTC. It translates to CSARQLHNEQFF.